This paragraph covers one T cell receptor beta chain sequence. The source of the sample is a study of siplizumab effects on memory and regulatory T cells. The CDR3 sequence is 15 residues long. Germline values: CDR1 SGHDT, CDR2 YYEEEE. V lost 0 bases to trimming and J lost 5 bases, with 15 bases between them. Some clones are missing from TCRdb's copy, which holds only in-frame ones; the method was immunoSEQ multiplex PCR. Of approximately 100,000 clones in the sample, less than 95% were seen once. The sample consisted of Tregs sorted from blood. The sequence came from a human donor in good health. The J gene is TRBJ2-7, the V gene TRBV5-6, with a weak D call TRBD2 (6 bases). In nucleotides, the CDR3 is TGTGCCAGCAGCTTGGGACGACTAGTTCTCGACGAGCAGTACTTC. Encoded protein: CASSLGRLVLDEQYF.